This TCR beta chain was sequenced in a study of blood T cell repertoires in COVID-19. On the study more broadly: Acute and convalescent COVID-19 samples came from the United States, Italy and Spain. Nucleic acid was either cDNA or gDNA, and it came from T cells, B-cell-depleted T cells, or PBMCs.

This CDR3 spans 16 amino acids. Trimming removed 4 bases from V and 1 base from J, with 14 bases in between. Germline V gene lookup returns CDR1 MNHEY and CDR2 SVGAGI. Per the study methods: Cell counts per sample came from amplifying reference gene primers. Profiled with immunoSEQ multiplex PCR; TCRdb holds only in-frame clones, not every one. V and J calls and clone size are given by that table; D and trimming were obtained from the DNA. Altogether fewer than 50,000 clones are present, around 90% being singletons, with the ten largest covering less than 30%. The V and J genes are TRBV6-5 and TRBJ2-1; perhaps TRBD1 as D (5 bases). This clonotype was obtained from a man between 60 and 75 years old with active or convalescent COVID-19. The sample was peripheral blood. The CDR3 sequence is CASSLSRAPSYNEQFF. The CDR3 DNA sequence: TGTGCCAGCAGTTTGAGCAGGGCACCTTCCTACAATGAGCAGTTCTTC.